A single sample gave rise to the 25 T cell receptor beta chains below, sequenced in a study of metastatic and nonmetastatic thyroid tumors. Among the patients, none had received any treatment before thyroid surgery. With MiXCR, TCRdb called clones anew from the PCR reads. This sample has roughly 48,000 clones, with about a sixth found just once. Sequencing used blood. Source of these receptors: a female donor with papillary thyroid cancer or a benign thyroid nodule (not recorded which). Some clones in this sample may be carry-over from other donors' samples.

The genes are TRBV18 and TRBJ2-1, with TRBD1 matching over 10 bases. The CDR3 has 18 residues. Germline CDR1 KGHSH, CDR2 LQKENI. V was clipped by 1 base and J by 4 bases; unmatched bases: 10. CDR3 residues: CASSPQCPGQGRYNEQFF. The CDR3 DNA is TGTGCCAGCTCACCACAGTGTCCGGGACAGGGGAGGTACAATGAGCAGTTCTTC.

The chain combines TRBV20-1 with TRBJ2-7; 11 nucleotides match TRBD2. In germline, CDR1 is DFQATT, CDR2 SNEGSKA (reference sequence). The length of the CDR3 is 16 residues. The V segment lost 5 bases and the J segment 5 bases; nucleotides outside the gene matches: 14. The CDR3 is CSAPDITSGRTDEQYF. The CDR3 DNA reads as TGCAGTGCTCCCGATATTACTAGCGGGAGAACTGACGAGCAGTACTTC.

This clone was seen repeatedly, ten times or more. This chain joins TRBV27 and TRBJ1-2, with D unclear. Germline V gene sequence: CDR1 MNHEY, CDR2 SMNVEV (reference sequence). The ends were cut back, 4 bases at V and 3 bases at J, with 12 bases in the middle. The CDR3 runs 14 residues. CDR3 residues: CASSSVDGHYGYTF. The CDR3 nucleotides read TGTGCCAGCAGTTCCGTCGACGGGCACTATGGCTACACCTTC.

This clone has just a few counts. One junction end does not reproduce the germline sequence, and a read error may be involved. The genes are TRBV6-1 and TRBJ2-1; 8 bases match TRBD2. Germline assignment: CDR1 MNHNS and CDR2 SASEGT. This CDR3 region has 16 residues. CDR3 region: CACRRTGTSGSNEQFF. In nucleotides, the CDR3 is TGTGCCTGCAGAAGAACCGGTACTAGCGGATCGAATGAGCAGTTCTTC.

This clone was observed at least ten times. CDR3 sequence (DNA): TGTGCCAGCTCTGAACAGGGGCCTTCGGCTACGCAGTATTTT. Translating gives CASSEQGPSATQYF. The rearrangement links TRBV6-1 to TRBJ2-3; 7 bases match TRBD1. Germline CDR1 and CDR2: MNHNS and SASEGT. The length of the CDR3 is 14 residues. Unmatched junction bases numbered 13, after V lost 8 bases and J lost 8 bases.

This clone was found a few times. The genes are TRBV6-1 and TRBJ2-7; 9 bases are a match to TRBD1. The V gene's germline CDR1 is MNHNS and CDR2 SASEGT. The CDR3 is made up of 17 amino acids. V lost 5 bases and J lost 1; bases outside the gene matches: 12. The CDR3 here is CASSPKPGQGSSYEQYF. CDR3 in DNA: TGTGCCAGCAGTCCGAAACCGGGACAGGGATCTTCCTACGAGCAGTACTTC.

The sample holds many counts of this clone. The CDR3 sequence: CASSFTSHFTDTQYF. Written as DNA, the CDR3 is TGTGCCAGCAGCTTCACTTCACACTTCACAGATACGCAGTATTTT. The chain is built from TRBV5-4 and TRBJ2-3; D is ambiguous. Trimming stripped 2 bases from V and 2 bases from J, with 12 bases between. The CDR3 runs to 15 residues. Germline V lookup: CDR1 SGHNT, CDR2 YYREEE (reference sequence).

This clone was observed many times. The V gene is TRBV2, the J gene TRBJ2-1; possibly TRBD2 for D (6 bases). CDR1 is SNHLY, CDR2 FYNNEI, per germline. This CDR3 has 13 residues. V was clipped by 7 bases and J by 4 bases, with 11 bases between them. The CDR3 DNA reads TGTGCCAGCACTATGGGGACTTACAATGAGCAGTTCTTC. Translating it yields CASTMGTYNEQFF.

V usage is TRBV6-2 or TRBV6-3 and J usage is TRBJ2-7, with 9 nucleotides matching TRBD2. V lost 2 bases to trimming and J lost 7 bases; unmatched junction nucleotides: 15. Per germline, CDR1 MNHEY and CDR2 SVGEGT. This CDR3 region has 17 residues. The CDR3 protein is CASSYTRSSGRLREQYF. The CDR3 coding sequence is TGTGCCAGCAGTTACACCCGAAGTAGCGGGAGACTGCGAGAGCAGTACTTC.

This clone showed up many times. This chain uses TRBV29-1 with TRBJ1-1; D is undetermined. The V gene lost 6 bases and the J gene lost 0 bases, with 11 bases spanning the gap. This CDR3 comprises 13 residues. Germline V gives CDR1 SQVTM, CDR2 ANQGSEA. The CDR3 bases are TGCAGCGTAAGGAACCTCGTGAACACTGAAGCTTTCTTT. Amino acids: CSVRNLVNTEAFF. The whole variable domain, filled in from reference TRBV29-1 and TRBJ1-1, reads SAVISQKPSRDICQRGTSLTIQCQVDSQVTMMFWYRQQPGQSLTLIATANQGSEATYESGFVIDKFPISRPNLTFSTLTVSNMSPEDSSIYLCSVRNLVNTEAFFGQGTRLTVV.

As to this clone: The CDR3 carries no conserved terminal phenylalanine or tryptophan, so it likely arises from a read error. J is TRBJ2-5 and V is TRBV6-1, with 7 bases identical to TRBD2. Germline V gene lookup returns CDR1 MNHNS and CDR2 SASEGT. The CDR3 contains 14 residues. V lost 4 bases and J lost 6; bases outside the gene matches: 8. CDR3 sequence reads: CASSATSYLQTQYL. The DNA of the CDR3 is TGTGCCAGCAGTGCGACTAGCTATCTCCAGACCCAGTACTTG.

The rearrangement uses TRBV20-1 and TRBJ2-3; D could derive from TRBD1 or TRBD2 (6 bases each). V shed 1 base and J shed 2 bases, with 10 bases lying between them. CDR3 length: 14 residues. Germline V gene sequence: CDR1 DFQATT, CDR2 SNEGSKA (reference sequence). CDR3: CSARGRGPTDTQYF. The CDR3 DNA reads as TGCAGTGCTAGAGGACGGGGGCCCACAGATACGCAGTATTTT.

This clone was counted only a few times. An end of the junction differs from the germline gene, which may be a read error. J is TRBJ2-5 and V is TRBV7-9, with unresolved D. This CDR3 is built from 12 residues. CDR1 and CDR2 from the germline V gene are SEHNR and FQNEAQ (reference sequence). The CDR3, as DNA: TGTGCCAGCTGCATTTGGGAAGAGGCCCAGTACTTC. This translates into CASCIWEEAQYF.

This clone was counted many times. The chain uses TRBV6-1 and TRBJ2-1; 7 bases map to TRBD2. Trimming removed 1 base from V and 3 bases from J; junction bases left unmatched: 3. The CDR3 is 15 residues long. Germline CDR1 and CDR2: MNHNS and SASEGT. The CDR3 coding sequence is TGTGCCAGCAGTGAAGAAGCGGGAAGCTACAATGAGCAGTTCTTC. Residues: CASSEEAGSYNEQFF.

This clone turned up a few times. An end of the junction differs from the germline gene, which may be a read error. V gene TRBV28 combines with J gene TRBJ2-3, with D possibly matching TRBD1 (5 bases). Per germline, CDR1 MDHEN and CDR2 SYDVKM. The CDR3 is 15 amino acids. CDR3 loop: CASSLSVGHTDTQYF. CDR3 coding DNA: TGTGCCAGCAGTTTATCGGTAGGACACACAGATACACAGTATTTT. Looking up the rest from reference TRBV28 and TRBJ2-3 gives the full variable domain: DVKVTQSSRYLVKRTGEKVFLECVQDMDHENMFWYRQDPGLGLRLIYFSYDVKMKEKGDIPEGYSVSREKKERFSLILESASTNQTSMYLCASSLSVGHTDTQYFGPGTRLTVL.

This clone was found many times. J is TRBJ2-7 and V is TRBV6-6; no reliable D call. The ends were cut back, 0 bases at V and 0 bases at J, with 12 bases in the middle. The CDR3 is 16 amino acids. The germline V gene encodes CDR1 MNHNY and CDR2 SVGAGI (reference sequence). The CDR3 is CASSYSSSSSSYEQYF. The CDR3 coding sequence is TGTGCCAGCAGTTACTCGTCATCCAGCAGCTCCTACGAGCAGTACTTC.

There are a few counts of this clone. The genes are TRBV12-3 or TRBV12-4 and TRBJ2-7; D is perhaps TRBD1 (6 bases). V lost 3 bases to trimming and J lost 6 bases, with 21 bases between them. The CDR3 loop spans 16 amino acids. CDR3 sequence: CASSFGPDSGGSEQYF. CDR3 in DNA: TGTGCCAGCAGTTTCGGTCCGGACAGTGGAGGTAGCGAGCAGTACTTC.

In this sample, this clone turned up many times. The chain is built from TRBV28 and TRBJ1-2, with 12 bases that match TRBD1. Germline loops: CDR1 MDHEN, CDR2 SYDVKM. There are 15 residues in the CDR3. The V and J ends lost 5 bases and 5 bases, in that order; junction bases with no gene match: 6. CDR3 region: CASSPGTGGWYGYTF. The CDR3 DNA follows: TGTGCCAGCAGTCCGGGGACAGGGGGCTGGTATGGCTACACCTTC.

At least ten counts were recorded for this clone. CDR3 sequence (DNA): TGTGCCAGCAGCCGTAGCGACTACGAGCAGTACTTC. Translating gives CASSRSDYEQYF. This sequence joins TRBV3-1 and TRBJ2-7, with D perhaps matching TRBD2 (5 bases). The CDR3 sequence is 12 residues long. V dropped 4 bases and J dropped 3 bases, with 7 bases sitting between them. CDR1 is LGHDT, CDR2 YNNKEL, per germline (reference sequence).

As concerns this clone: Germline is not matched at one junction end, which may reflect a read error. The V and J genes are TRBV25-1 and TRBJ2-3, with a tentative D call TRBD2 (6 bases). The CDR3 spans 17 residues. The germline V gene has CDR1 MGHDK and CDR2 SYGVNS. CDR3 sequence: CAISAHPLAGGTDTQYF. CDR3 nucleotide sequence: TGTGCCATCAGTGCTCACCCCCTAGCTGGAGGGACAGATACGCAGTATTTT.

This clone was seen only a few times. The chain has TRBV6-6 and TRBJ2-3; the D gene is possibly TRBD1 (5 bases). The CDR3 runs to 18 residues. Looked up from germline, CDR1 is MNHNY and CDR2 is SVGAGI (reference sequence). V was cut by 5 bases and J by 0 bases, with 21 bases left in between. Here the CDR3 reads CASSSAWGPTASTDTQYF. CDR3 bases: TGTGCCAGCAGTAGCGCTTGGGGCCCCACGGCTAGCACAGATACGCAGTATTTT.

At least ten counts were recorded for this clone. The rearrangement uses TRBV5-5 and TRBJ1-1; D not resolved. Germline lookup yields CDR1 SGHKS and CDR2 YYEKEE (reference sequence). This CDR3 is built from 13 residues. Deletions cut 0 bases from V and 0 bases from J, with 3 bases between. CDR3 sequence reads: CASSLGMNTEAFF. As DNA, the CDR3 is TGTGCCAGCAGCTTGGGCATGAACACTGAAGCTTTCTTT. Full variable domain (outside the CDR3, taken from reference TRBV5-5 and TRBJ1-1): DAGVTQSPTHLIKTRGQQVTLRCSPISGHKSVSWYQQVLGQGPQFIFQYYEKEERGRGNFPDRFSARQFPNYSSELNVNALLLGDSALYLCASSLGMNTEAFFGQGTRLTVV.

This clone was counted many times. J is TRBJ1-5 and V is TRBV20-1; TRBD1 matches at 12 bases. Germline assignment: CDR1 DFQATT and CDR2 SNEGSKA (reference sequence). The CDR3 is 15 amino acids. V was pared by 5 bases and J by 0 bases, with 2 bases of the junction left unmatched. CDR3 bases: TGCAGTGCTGGGGGACAGGGGGCTAGCAATCAGCCCCAGCATTTT. Translated: CSAGGQGASNQPQHF.

This clone has just one count. J is TRBJ2-1 and V is TRBV30, with TRBD2 matching 7 bases. The CDR3 is made up of 16 amino acids. V lost 4 bases and J lost 5; bases outside the gene matches: 14. Per germline, CDR1 GTSNPN and CDR2 SVGIG (reference sequence). CDR3 loop: CAWNHLGASGDNEQFF. Written as DNA, the CDR3 is TGTGCCTGGAATCACCTTGGGGCTAGCGGTGACAATGAGCAGTTCTTC.

On this clone: The junction departs from the called germline gene at one end, perhaps through a read error. The V and J genes are TRBV11-1 and TRBJ2-5; TRBD2 matches at 14 bases. There are 18 residues in the CDR3. Germline CDR1 is SGHAT and CDR2 is FQDESV (reference sequence). This chain's CDR3 is CANSLGLAGGPPVGTQYF. The CDR3 nucleotides read TGTGCCAACAGCTTAGGACTAGCGGGAGGCCCACCGGTGGGGACCCAGTACTTC.